The rows below give T cell receptor beta chains drawn from one sample of a study of cytomegalovirus exposure and HLA in healthy donors. Only in-frame clones appear in the TCRdb table, and some are missing; sequencing was by immunoSEQ multiplex PCR. The table has 180,000 or so clones, around 82% seen once; the top ten hold 2.5%. The specimen sequenced was PBMCs. The source of these receptors is a woman between 25 and 40 years old in good health and CMV-seropositive. The CDR3 runs from the conserved cysteine through the conserved F or W. The D gene is left open where the match is weak. The listing skips clone size in some rows; elsewhere it reads once, few, many or a size class.

CDR3 protein,CDR3 DNA,V gene,clone size,CDR3 length,J gene,D gene
CASSPALDRLQETQYF,TGTGCCAGCTCACCTGCCTTGGACAGACTTCAAGAGACCCAGTACTTC,TRBV18,NA,16,TRBJ2-5,NA
CASSYFSGGIDYGYTF,TGTGCCAGCAGTTACTTCTCCGGGGGGATAGACTATGGCTACACCTTC,TRBV6-6,NA,16,TRBJ1-2,NA
CASSLGRGQENYGYTF,TGTGCCAGCAGCTTAGGTCGGGGACAGGAGAACTATGGCTACACCTTC,TRBV13,NA,16,TRBJ1-2,TRBD1
CASSQYNSPLHF,TGTGCCAGCAGTCAATATAATTCACCCCTCCACTTT,TRBV6-5,NA,12,TRBJ1-6,NA
CASSPALLAGVLYEQYF,TGTGCCAGCAGCCCTGCTCTACTAGCGGGGGTTCTCTACGAGCAGTACTTC,TRBV9,few,17,TRBJ2-7,TRBD2
CASRNYGVGEQYF,TGTGCCAGCAGGAACTACGGGGTAGGCGAGCAGTACTTC,TRBV27,few,13,TRBJ2-7,NA
CASKPRGPMQETQYF,TGTGCCAGCAAGCCGCGGGGGCCTATGCAAGAGACCCAGTACTTC,TRBV7-2,NA,15,TRBJ2-5,NA
CASSQAGGEPSSYEQYF,TGTGCCAGCAGCCAAGCGGGGGGTGAACCTAGCTCCTACGAGCAGTACTTC,TRBV4-2,NA,17,TRBJ2-7,TRBD2
CASSLSGFYGYTF,TGTGCCAGCAGCCTTTCGGGGTTCTATGGCTACACCTTC,TRBV28,NA,13,TRBJ1-2,NA
CASSAPGQGGSGANVLTF,TGTGCCAGCAGCGCCCCCGGACAGGGTGGCTCTGGGGCCAACGTCCTGACTTTC,TRBV9,few,18,TRBJ2-6,TRBD1
CASTQEGVPGGQYF,TGTGCCAGCACTCAGGAGGGAGTTCCAGGGGGGCAGTATTTT,TRBV2,NA,14,TRBJ2-3,NA
CASSYVKELNEKLFF,TGTGCCAGCAGTTACGTTAAAGAACTTAATGAAAAACTGTTTTTT,TRBV6-6,few,15,TRBJ1-4,NA
CASSGVSDEQYF,TGTGCCAGCAGCGGTGTATCGGACGAGCAGTACTTC,TRBV7-9,once,12,TRBJ2-7,NA
CASSPDGLASDEQFF,TGTGCCAGTAGTCCCGACGGACTAGCGAGCGATGAGCAGTTCTTC,TRBV19,NA,15,TRBJ2-1,TRBD2
CASSPLRDRGGYTF,TGTGCCAGCTCACCGTTGAGGGACAGGGGTGGCTACACCTTC,TRBV18,few,14,TRBJ1-2,TRBD1
CASSWGLRGTEAFF,TGTGCCAGCAGCTGGGGACTACGCGGCACTGAAGCTTTCTTT,TRBV7-2,NA,14,TRBJ1-1,NA
CASKGQGGFEKLFF,TGTGCCAGTAAGGGACAGGGCGGATTCGAAAAACTGTTTTTT,TRBV19,once,14,TRBJ1-4,TRBD1
CATPGGGGSTDTQYF,TGTGCCACCCCGGGAGGGGGAGGAAGCACAGATACGCAGTATTTT,TRBV9,NA,15,TRBJ2-3,TRBD2
CASSLAGGQPNQPQHF,TGTGCCAGCAGCTTGGCCGGCGGACAGCCGAATCAGCCCCAGCATTTT,TRBV5-6,NA,16,TRBJ1-5,NA
CASSWPRAGNYGYTF,TGTGCCAGCAGTTGGCCCCGGGCAGGGAACTATGGCTACACCTTC,TRBV28,NA,15,TRBJ1-2,NA
CASSLGTSGGGTQYF,TGTGCCAGCAGTCTCGGGACTAGCGGGGGGGGGACCCAGTACTTC,TRBV27,NA,15,TRBJ2-5,TRBD2
CASSLGGVGEKLFF,TGTGCCAGCAGCTTAGGGGGGGTCGGTGAAAAACTGTTTTTT,TRBV7-8,few,14,TRBJ1-4,NA
CASSSTGGWATQYF,TGTGCCAGCAGTTCGACAGGGGGGTGGGCTACGCAGTATTTT,TRBV28,NA,14,TRBJ2-3,TRBD1
CASSPGTASEQYF,TGTGCCAGCTCACCGGGGACAGCATCTGAGCAGTACTTC,TRBV18,few,13,TRBJ2-7,TRBD1
CASSRQLLAKEQYF,TGTGCCAGCAGCCGACAACTCCTAGCTAAGGAGCAGTACTTC,TRBV27,NA,14,TRBJ2-7,NA
CASSLNRGSYEQYF,TGTGCCAGCAGCTTAAACAGGGGGTCCTACGAGCAGTACTTC,TRBV7-8,NA,14,TRBJ2-7,TRBD1
CASSEPPFGGQPQHF,TGCGCCAGCAGTGAACCCCCCTTCGGCGGCCAGCCCCAGCATTTT,TRBV10-1,NA,15,TRBJ1-5,NA
CASSNSVDTGELFF,TGCGCCAGCAGCAATAGCGTAGACACCGGGGAGCTGTTTTTT,TRBV5-1,NA,14,TRBJ2-2,NA
CASSQDNGEVGGPTF,TGCGCCAGCAGCCAAGATAACGGGGAGGTGGGAGGCCCCACCTTC,TRBV4-3,NA,15,TRBJ1-2,NA